What follows are 27 T cell receptor beta chains derived from one specimen sequenced in a study of blood T cells in healthy people across ages. Then a second PCR, running roughly 6 to 11 cycles, was carried out with a sample-barcoded 5' primer and a J-beta primer mix. MiXCR, applied by TCRdb to the 5' RACE reads, yields one record per CDR3 protein. Of more than 1 million distinct CDR3 sequences listed, 40% to 55% are singletons. Sequenced input: blood. These receptors came from a woman between 55 and 75 years old in good health.

The chain couples TRBV6-2 or TRBV6-3 to TRBJ1-4; 7 bases are shared with TRBD1. Trimming cost V 1 base and J 1 base; bases outside gene matches: 6. CDR1 is MNHEY and CDR2 is SVGEGT in the germline V gene. CDR3 size: 17 residues. The CDR3 protein is CASSYFLHRGTNEKLFF. CDR3 DNA: TGTGCCAGCAGTTACTTCCTCCACAGGGGAACTAATGAAAAACTGTTTTTT.

V is TRBV6-2 or TRBV6-3 and J is TRBJ2-3; 13 bases align to TRBD2. There are 16 residues in the CDR3. Trimming took 4 bases from V and 7 from J; bases not matched to a gene: 8. CDR1 and CDR2 (germline): MNHEY, SVGEGT. DNA for the CDR3: TGTGCCAGCAGTTTCTCAACTAGCGGGAGGGTAAATACGCAGTATTTT. It translates to CASSFSTSGRVNTQYF.

The chain has TRBV5-1 and TRBJ1-6, with D possibly matching TRBD1 (5 bases). Germline V CDR1 and CDR2: SGHRS, YFSETQ. The CDR3 has 15 amino acids. V lost 5 bases to trimming and J lost 7 bases, with 16 bases between them. The CDR3 DNA follows: TGCGCCAGCAGACTCCGGGGGGAGGCCAATTCACCCCTCCACTTT. This sequence encodes CASRLRGEANSPLHF.

The V call is TRBV27, the J call TRBJ2-1; the match to TRBD2 covers 9 bases. V was clipped by 2 bases and J by 4 bases; unmatched bases: 15. CDR3 length: 19 residues. Germline V gives CDR1 MNHEY, CDR2 SMNVEV (reference sequence). The chain's CDR3 is CASSLRPSSSGILYNEQFF. CDR3 DNA sequence: TGTGCCAGCAGTTTACGACCATCGTCTAGCGGGATCCTATACAATGAGCAGTTCTTC.

The CDR3 spells CANTKSGRVKYGYTF. CDR3 in DNA: TGTGCCAACACCAAATCGGGCAGGGTCAAATATGGCTACACCTTC. This chain joins TRBV6-2 or TRBV6-3 and TRBJ1-2; a weak D match, TRBD1 (5 bases). V gave up 10 bases and J gave up 5 bases, with 23 bases separating them. The CDR3 length is 15 residues. Per germline, CDR1 MNHEY and CDR2 SVGEGT.

The CDR3 region has the DNA TGCAGCGTTGAAGGGACAGGGTTTGGCTACACCTTC. This gives the protein CSVEGTGFGYTF. This chain connects TRBV29-1 to TRBJ1-2; 8 nucleotides match TRBD1. V shed 1 base, J shed 7 bases, and the junction held 2 bases outside the gene matches. In germline, CDR1 is SQVTM, CDR2 ANQGSEA. The CDR3 sequence is 12 residues long.

This clonotype was observed once. The chain carries TRBV20-1 and TRBJ2-5, with TRBD1 identical over 7 bases. Matching the DNA end better, TRBJ2-7 makes the J call doubtful. The CDR3 sequence is 14 residues long. Per germline, CDR1 DFQATT and CDR2 SNEGSKA (reference sequence). The CDR3 coding sequence is TGCAGTGCTATAACAGGGGCCAACTCACGCGAGCAGTACTTC. Residues: CSAITGANSREQYF.

CDR3: CSARTRGSNTEAFF. In DNA, the CDR3 is TGCAGTGCTAGAACTCGGGGTTCGAACACTGAAGCTTTCTTT. This chain connects TRBV20-1 to TRBJ1-1; D remains ambiguous. Germline CDR1 DFQATT, CDR2 SNEGSKA (reference sequence). The CDR3 covers 14 residues. Trimming cost V 2 bases and J 1 base, with 11 bases left between them.

In this sample, this clonotype turned up a few times. The chain joins TRBV28 to TRBJ2-5, with a tentative D call TRBD1 (6 bases). The last part of the DNA fits TRBJ2-7 better; the J call may be wrong. CDR1 is MDHEN, CDR2 SYDVKM, per germline. This CDR3 region has 14 residues. DNA for the CDR3: TGTGCCAGCAGTCGTCCAGGGGAGACCTTCGAGCAGTACTTC. Encoded protein: CASSRPGETFEQYF.

The gene calls are TRBV20-1 and TRBJ1-2, with D hard to call. Germline values: CDR1 DFQATT, CDR2 SNEGSKA (reference sequence). V was trimmed by 3 bases and J by 4 bases, leaving 12 bases between them. CDR3 length: 13 amino acids. CDR3 loop: CSASPPDSYGYTF. In nucleotides, the CDR3 is TGCAGTGCTAGCCCCCCGGATTCCTATGGCTACACCTTC.

The chain is built from TRBV6-4 and TRBJ2-3; 9 bases match TRBD2. Per the germline V gene, CDR1 is MRHNA and CDR2 is SNTAGT. Losses at the gene ends were 8 bases for V and 2 bases for J; bases not matched to a gene: 11. This CDR3 contains 16 residues. This chain's CDR3 is CASPDRLAVNTDTQYF. CDR3 nucleotides: TGTGCCAGCCCGGATAGACTAGCGGTTAACACAGATACGCAGTATTTT.

The CDR3, as DNA: TGCGCCAGCAGCTGGGGGACAGGGCAATGGAATGAGCAGTTCTTC. Translation: CASSWGTGQWNEQFF. This rearrangement joins TRBV5-1 to TRBJ2-1, with 9 bases aligning to TRBD1. The CDR3 contains 15 residues. V lost 3 bases, J lost 7 bases, and 8 bases stayed unmatched. Germline values: CDR1 SGHRS, CDR2 YFSETQ.

This clonotype was seen ten or more times. The V call is TRBV29-1, the J call TRBJ2-3; 7 bases are shared with TRBD1. Germline V gene data show CDR1 as SQVTM and CDR2 as ANQGSEA. V dropped 6 bases and J dropped 4; count of bases not matched to a gene: 4. This CDR3 region has 12 residues. In DNA form, the CDR3 reads TGCAGCGTGGCACAGGGGTCAGATACGCAGTATTTT. Residues: CSVAQGSDTQYF.

CDR3 coding DNA: TGCGCCAGCAGGACCGGGACTAGGGTTGAGACCCAGTACTTC. It codes for CASRTGTRVETQYF. The chain employs TRBV5-1 and TRBJ2-5, with 8 bases lining up with TRBD2. Germline V gene sequence: CDR1 SGHRS, CDR2 YFSETQ. V shed 5 bases, J shed 5 bases, and the junction held 8 bases outside the gene matches. This CDR3 spans 14 amino acids. The variable domain in full, completed from reference TRBV5-1 and TRBJ2-5, reads KAGVTQTPRYLIKTRGQQVTLSCSPISGHRSVSWYQQTPGQGLQFLFEYFSETQRNKGNFPGRFSGRQFSNSRSEMNVSTLELGDSALYLCASRTGTRVETQYFGPGTRLLVL.

This clonotype turned up a few times. V usage is TRBV11-1 and J usage is TRBJ2-7; D might be TRBD1 (7 bases). The V gene's germline CDR1 is SGHAT and CDR2 FQDESV (reference sequence). The CDR3 loop spans 15 amino acids. The V end lost 1 base, the J end lost 3 bases, and 13 bases lay between the germline ends. The CDR3 spells CASSLGQGGYYEQYF. The CDR3 DNA reads TGTGCCAGCAGCTTAGGACAGGGAGGATACTACGAGCAGTACTTC. Variable domain in full (rest from reference TRBV11-1 and TRBJ2-7): EAEVAQSPRYKITEKSQAVAFWCDPISGHATLYWYRQILGQGPELLVQFQDESVVDDSQLPKDRFSAERLKGVDSTLKIQPAELGDSAMYLCASSLGQGGYYEQYFGPGTRLTVT.

The V call is TRBV11-2, the J call TRBJ2-5; 7 bases map to TRBD2. Trimming removed 8 bases from V and 1 base from J; junction bases left unmatched: 7. This CDR3 comprises 14 residues. CDR1 and CDR2 from the germline V gene are SGHAT and FQNNGV. In DNA, the CDR3 is TGTGCCAGCTCCCCGGGCGGGAGCCAAGAGACCCAGTACTTC. Protein sequence: CASSPGGSQETQYF.

This chain joins TRBV29-1 and TRBJ1-1, with a possible D match to TRBD1 (5 bases). The CDR3 is made up of 13 amino acids. V lost 5 bases and J 1 base, leaving 11 bases between the germline ends. The germline V gene has CDR1 SQVTM and CDR2 ANQGSEA. CDR3 sequence reads: CSVTGGANTEAFF. CDR3 sequence (DNA): TGCAGCGTTACAGGAGGGGCGAACACTGAAGCTTTCTTT.

The chain joins TRBV29-1 to TRBJ2-1; TRBD1 might be the D (6 bases). Germline V gives CDR1 SQVTM, CDR2 ANQGSEA. Trimming shortened V by 1 base and J by 7 bases, and 11 bases separated the two germline ends. The CDR3 has 13 amino acids. CDR3 loop: CSVEGGPRNEQFF. The CDR3 region has the DNA TGCAGCGTTGAAGGGGGGCCCCGGAATGAGCAGTTCTTC.

The rearrangement uses TRBV13 and TRBJ2-3; D possibly corresponds to TRBD1 (5 bases). In germline, CDR1 is PRHDT, CDR2 FYEKMQ (reference sequence). The ends were cut back, 4 bases at V and 0 bases at J, with 14 bases in the middle. The CDR3 is 16 residues long. Written as DNA, the CDR3 is TGTGCCAGCAGCTCCCCGACAGATCTTAGCACAGATACGCAGTATTTT. Translated: CASSSPTDLSTDTQYF.

The chain carries TRBV5-1 and TRBJ2-1; 13 bases agree with TRBD2. Germline CDR1 reads SGHRS; CDR2 reads YFSETQ. The CDR3 consists of 17 residues. V was clipped by 2 bases and J by 4 bases; unmatched bases: 6. The CDR3 is CASSFGTSGKGYNEQFF. In DNA form, the CDR3 reads TGCGCCAGCAGCTTCGGGACTAGCGGGAAAGGATACAATGAGCAGTTCTTC.

Concerning this clonotype: One end of the junction varies from germline; a read error may be responsible. The chain is built from TRBV4-2 and TRBJ2-4; 7 bases agree with TRBD1. The length of the CDR3 is 14 residues. Germline CDR1 and CDR2: LGHNA and YNFKEQ. CDR3 in DNA: TGTACCAGCAGCCAAGGACAGGCCGGGGACATTCAGTACTTC. It codes for CTSSQGQAGDIQYF.

The count of this clonotype is one. This CDR3 is CASSQATRTGTPTDTQYF. The CDR3 region has the DNA TGCGCCAGCAGCCAAGCAACGCGGACAGGTACGCCCACAGATACGCAGTATTTT. V is TRBV4-1 and J is TRBJ2-3; 7 bases line up with TRBD1. Germline CDR1 reads MGHRA; CDR2 reads YSYEKL. This CDR3 region has 18 residues. V shed 1 base and J 2 bases; nucleotides not matched to a gene: 12.

This clonotype was observed many times. This sequence joins TRBV3-1 and TRBJ1-6; 9 bases align to TRBD1. V gave up 4 bases and J gave up 9 bases; unmatched junction bases: 7. The CDR3 is 15 amino acids. The germline V gene has CDR1 LGHDT and CDR2 YNNKEL (reference sequence). In DNA, the CDR3 is TGTGCCAGCAGCCTGGGACAGGGAGTACGTTCACCCCTCCACTTT. This encodes CASSLGQGVRSPLHF.

The V and J genes are TRBV14 and TRBJ1-1, with D unresolved. Germline CDR1 SGHDN, CDR2 FVKESK. The CDR3 spans 11 residues. Trimming left V 8 bases short and J 8 bases short, with 12 bases between. The CDR3 sequence is CASRRGFEAFF. The DNA of the CDR3 is TGTGCCAGCCGTCGGGGATTCGAAGCTTTCTTT.

This clonotype was counted a few times. This chain's CDR3 is CASSDGGLVAGHNEQFF. The CDR3 DNA follows: TGTGCCAGCAGCGACGGGGGGCTAGTAGCGGGTCACAATGAGCAGTTCTTC. V and J are TRBV6-1 and TRBJ2-1, with a tentative D call TRBD2 (7 bases). This CDR3 is built from 17 residues. Trimming took 6 bases from V and 5 from J, leaving 23 bases between them. Germline assignment: CDR1 MNHNS and CDR2 SASEGT.

The table lists this clonotype with a few counts. J is TRBJ2-7 and V is TRBV7-2; 8 bases fit TRBD2. Per the germline V gene, CDR1 is SGHTA and CDR2 is FQGNSA. Unmatched junction bases numbered 4, after V lost 7 bases and J lost 5 bases. The CDR3 is made up of 12 amino acids. CDR3 DNA sequence: TGTGCCAGCACTCCAGCGGGGGACGAGCAGTACTTC. This encodes CASTPAGDEQYF.

The genes are TRBV4-2 and TRBJ2-1; 8 bases map to TRBD2. The assigned J gene may be wrong: the sequence end matches TRBJ2-7 better. The CDR3 spans 16 residues. Looked up from germline, CDR1 is LGHNA and CDR2 is YNFKEQ. CDR3: CASAGGGPSSYNEQYF. The CDR3 bases are TGTGCCAGCGCGGGGGGAGGGCCGAGCTCCTACAATGAGCAGTACTTC.